What follows is one TCR beta chain and its context. Its specificity is not known. Treatment described: 15 to 20 received Ad26.COV2.S at low or high dose, single or two shots; several received placebo; per-sample allocation not given. Collection of samples fell on day 63 after the first vaccine or placebo injection. This CDR3 is built from 12 residues. Germline assignment: CDR1 SEHNR and CDR2 FQNEAQ (reference sequence). V dropped 4 bases and J dropped 0 bases, with 2 bases sitting between them. Produced via immunoSEQ multiplex PCR; TCRdb's table is partial and in-frame only. The data contain some 370,000 clones, 83% of them singletons. This record belongs to a study of Ad26.COV2.S vaccination and SARS-CoV-2 variants. The study, taken as a whole, reports: Vaccine recipients surpassed placebo recipients in spike-specific TCR breadth.

This specimen consisted of peripheral blood, obtained in a trial of Ad26.COV2.S vaccine versus placebo. The chain carries TRBV7-9 and TRBJ2-3; D gene uncertain. The receptor was derived from a person between 18 and 65 years old who received the Ad26.COV2.S COVID-19 vaccine or a placebo. CDR3 protein: CASSYSTDTQYF. The CDR3 bases are TGTGCCAGCAGCTACAGCACAGATACGCAGTATTTT.